Below, 22 T cell receptor beta chains from the same sample are listed, as sequenced in a study of shared T cell receptors in the human thymus. Some clones are missing from TCRdb's copy, which holds only in-frame ones; the method was immunoSEQ multiplex PCR. This table has about 540,000 clones, roughly 74% appearing once. The sample was also linked to a second study, of human thymus T cells.

The specimen sequenced was thymocytes. Receptors originate from a boy under two years old with a congenital heart defect.

The chain uses TRBV15 and TRBJ1-3; 9 bases are shared with TRBD1. V shed 3 bases and J 0 bases; nucleotides not matched to a gene: 15. The CDR3 runs 20 residues. Germline-derived CDR1 and CDR2 are LNHNV and YYDKDF (reference sequence). CDR3 DNA: TGTGCCACCAGCAGGACTAGGGACAGGGACCCCCCAGGCTCTGGAAACACCATATATTTT. It is translated as CATSRTRDRDPPGSGNTIYF. Full variable domain (rest looked up from reference TRBV15 and TRBJ1-3): DAMVIQNPRYQVTQFGKPVTLSCSQTLNHNVMYWYQQKSSQAPKLLFHYYDKDFNNEADTPDNFQSRRPNTSFCFLDIRSPGLGDTAMYLCATSRTRDRDPPGSGNTIYFGEGSWLTVV.

The rearrangement uses TRBV30 and TRBJ2-7; D is uncertain. V was shortened by 3 bases and J by 6 bases, with 6 bases between the two germline ends. This CDR3 contains 10 residues. Germline V CDR1 and CDR2: GTSNPN, SVGIG (reference sequence). CDR3 sequence (DNA): TGTGCCTGGAGCCGGAGCGAGCAGTACTTC. This codes for CAWSRSEQYF.

The rearrangement links TRBV19 to TRBJ2-7; D is possibly TRBD2 (5 bases). The germline CDR1 and CDR2 sequences are LNHDA and SQIVND (reference sequence). V was clipped by 6 bases and J by 2 bases, with 17 bases between them. The CDR3 has 15 amino acids. The CDR3 spells CASRVSRGATYEQYF. CDR3 DNA sequence: TGTGCCAGTAGGGTATCCCGGGGAGCCACCTACGAGCAGTACTTC.

The gene calls are TRBV10-3 and TRBJ2-3, with 9 nucleotides matching TRBD2. CDR3 size: 20 residues. Germline trimming cut 3 bases from V and 0 bases from J; bases unmatched to any gene: 16. Looked up from germline, CDR1 is ENHRY and CDR2 is SYGVKD. In nucleotides, the CDR3 is TGTGCCATCAGTGATTTGGTAGCGGGAGAATTTGTAGAGAGCACAGATACGCAGTATTTT. It specifies CAISDLVAGEFVESTDTQYF.

This clone was observed once. This chain uses TRBV7-9 with TRBJ2-7, with 7 bases fitting TRBD1. The CDR3 has 16 residues. The V gene's germline CDR1 is SEHNR and CDR2 FQNEAQ (reference sequence). V was clipped by 3 bases and J by 0 bases; unmatched bases: 8. CDR3 coding DNA: TGTGCCAGCAGCTTGGAGGACAGGACCTACTCCTACGAGCAGTACTTC. Translated: CASSLEDRTYSYEQYF.

This clone is a singleton in its sample. V usage is TRBV6-5 and J usage is TRBJ2-7; 7 bases align to TRBD2. Trimming took 6 bases from V and 1 from J; bases not matched to a gene: 6. This CDR3 has 14 residues. CDR1 and CDR2 (germline): MNHEY, SVGAGI. The CDR3 sequence is CASSPLGGSYEQYF. CDR3 coding DNA: TGTGCCAGCAGCCCTTTGGGGGGGTCCTACGAGCAGTACTTC.

V usage is TRBV29-1 and J usage is TRBJ2-1; D remains ambiguous. The germline V gene has CDR1 SQVTM and CDR2 ANQGSEA. Trimming took off 3 bases at V and 0 bases at J, with 6 bases between the two ends. The CDR3 sequence is 13 residues long. The CDR3 nucleotides read TGCAGCGTTGATACGAGCTCCTACAATGAGCAGTTCTTC. It yields the protein CSVDTSSYNEQFF.

This clone was picked up a small number of times. The V and J genes are TRBV18 and TRBJ2-7; 8 bases line up with TRBD2. The length of the CDR3 is 16 residues. Germline CDR1 and CDR2: KGHSH and LQKENI. Trimming cost V 0 bases and J 1 base; bases outside gene matches: 5. The CDR3 reads CASSPPSTSGSYEQYF. For the CDR3, the DNA is TGTGCCAGCTCACCACCGTCTACTAGCGGTTCCTACGAGCAGTACTTC.

The rearrangement joins TRBV7-6 to TRBJ2-1, with D tentatively TRBD2 (5 bases). Germline loops: CDR1 SGHVS, CDR2 FNYEAQ. This CDR3 region has 14 residues. The V end was cut by 1 base, the J end by 8 bases, with 12 bases between. This chain's CDR3 is CASSLVDLADEQFF. The CDR3 nucleotides read TGTGCCAGCAGCTTAGTTGACCTAGCCGATGAGCAGTTCTTC.

The chain uses TRBV27 and TRBJ2-2; the match to TRBD2 covers 7 bases. Unmatched junction bases numbered 6, after V lost 9 bases and J lost 2 bases. From germline, CDR1 is MNHEY and CDR2 SMNVEV (reference sequence). This CDR3 has 14 residues. This chain's CDR3 is CARSLAPNTGELFF. The CDR3, as DNA: TGTGCCAGGTCACTAGCGCCAAACACCGGGGAGCTGTTTTTT.

This clone was detected a few times. This chain uses TRBV7-6 with TRBJ2-1; D not resolved. The CDR3 is made up of 17 amino acids. Germline V lookup: CDR1 SGHVS, CDR2 FNYEAQ. V lost 5 bases to trimming and J lost 7 bases, with 24 bases between them. The CDR3 DNA reads as TGTGCCAGCAGCCTACTGTATAGCCCTTTAGAGGAGAATGAGCAGTTCTTC. Translated, it gives CASSLLYSPLEENEQFF.

The genes are TRBV5-4 and TRBJ2-3, with D maybe TRBD2 (6 bases). The CDR3 runs to 16 residues. V dropped 0 bases and J dropped 2 bases, with 13 bases sitting between them. Germline V CDR1 and CDR2: SGHNT, YYREEE (reference sequence). CDR3 protein: CASSLANQGLTDTQYF. The DNA for the CDR3 is TGTGCCAGCAGCTTGGCCAACCAGGGACTCACAGATACGCAGTATTTT.

A single count supports this clone. The V call is TRBV28, the J call TRBJ1-5, with D perhaps TRBD1 (6 bases). The length of the CDR3 is 17 residues. V lost 1 base and J 2 bases, leaving 15 bases between the germline ends. Germline CDR1 MDHEN, CDR2 SYDVKM. CDR3 in amino acids: CASSLFRGKSGNQPQHF. The CDR3 nucleotides are TGTGCCAGCAGTTTATTCAGGGGTAAGTCAGGCAATCAGCCCCAGCATTTT.

The chain carries TRBV27 and TRBJ2-3; possible D gene TRBD2, 6 bases. The germline CDR1 and CDR2 sequences are MNHEY and SMNVEV (reference sequence). V dropped 8 bases and J dropped 8 bases, with 23 bases sitting between them. This CDR3 has 15 residues. CDR3 protein: CASSPGTLGDGTQYF. Here the CDR3 DNA reads TGTGCCAGCTCCCCCGGGACTTTGGGGGACGGTACGCAGTATTTT.

The rearrangement links TRBV28 to TRBJ2-7; possibly TRBD1 for D (6 bases). CDR1 MDHEN and CDR2 SYDVKM come from the germline V gene. This CDR3 is built from 14 residues. V dropped 5 bases and J dropped 3 bases, with 14 bases sitting between them. The CDR3: CASSLRQVLYEQYF. The CDR3 bases are TGTGCCAGCAGTCTTCGACAGGTCCTCTACGAGCAGTACTTC.

This chain connects TRBV6-6 to TRBJ2-3; 7 nucleotides align to TRBD2. The germline V gene has CDR1 MNHNY and CDR2 SVGAGI (reference sequence). Trimming cost V 5 bases and J 2 bases; bases outside gene matches: 4. The length of the CDR3 is 14 residues. The CDR3 nucleotides are TGTGCCAGCAGTAGGCGGGAGAACACAGATACGCAGTATTTT. This translates into CASSRRENTDTQYF.

The chain employs TRBV7-9 and TRBJ1-1; no reliable D call. The CDR3 has 14 residues. Trimming removed 2 bases at V and 3 bases at J, with 10 bases between. The germline V gene encodes CDR1 SEHNR and CDR2 FQNEAQ (reference sequence). DNA of the CDR3: TGTGCCAGCAGCTTATCGGTCATAGACACTGAAGCTTTCTTT. This gives the protein CASSLSVIDTEAFF.

The chain uses TRBV7-8 and TRBJ2-7; 7 nucleotides line up with TRBD1. This CDR3 has 16 residues. Losses at the gene ends were 4 bases for V and 5 bases for J; bases not matched to a gene: 14. Germline-derived CDR1 and CDR2 are SGHVS and FQNEAQ. Here the CDR3 reads CASSYQDRVGLNEQYF. For the CDR3, the DNA is TGTGCCAGCAGCTACCAAGACAGGGTAGGACTTAACGAGCAGTACTTC.

V usage is TRBV4-3 and J usage is TRBJ2-7; TRBD2 aligns across 7 bases. The CDR3 length is 19 residues. The germline gives CDR1 LGHNA, CDR2 YSLEER. V lost 0 bases to trimming and J lost 4 bases; unmatched junction nucleotides: 18. Here the CDR3 DNA reads TGCGCCAGCAGCCAAGAGGGTTGGGGGGGGTGGTCCTCGGAATACGAGCAGTACTTC. Its translation is CASSQEGWGGWSSEYEQYF.

The chain recombines TRBV27 with TRBJ2-7, with TRBD1 matching 9 bases. Germline assignment: CDR1 MNHEY and CDR2 SMNVEV (reference sequence). J gave up 5 bases and V 4 bases, and 6 bases lay outside the gene matches. The CDR3 loop spans 14 amino acids. CDR3 DNA sequence: TGTGCCAGCAGTTCACCGGGACAGGGTGACGAGCAGTACTTC. Translated, it gives CASSSPGQGDEQYF.

The J gene is TRBJ2-7, the V gene TRBV29-1; D is undetermined. Germline CDR1 reads SQVTM; CDR2 reads ANQGSEA. V was trimmed by 7 bases and J by 7 bases, leaving 17 bases between them. This CDR3 contains 12 residues. This chain's CDR3 is CSAEVAQREQYF. CDR3 bases: TGCAGCGCCGAAGTCGCACAGAGAGAGCAGTACTTC.

V and J are TRBV5-5 and TRBJ1-5, with 7 positions matching TRBD1. CDR3 size: 15 residues. The germline V gene encodes CDR1 SGHKS and CDR2 YYEKEE (reference sequence). The V gene end was trimmed by 4 bases and the J gene end by 0 bases; junction bases not matched to a gene: 4. The CDR3 DNA follows: TGTGCCAGCAGCGTGGGACAGTATAGCAATCAGCCCCAGCATTTT. Protein sequence: CASSVGQYSNQPQHF.